This record looks at one TCR beta chain sequence and its context. Its antigen is as yet unknown. Germline and junction disagree at one end, which may indicate a read error. Looked up from germline, CDR1 is SGHVS and CDR2 is FNYEAQ. The CDR3 consists of 18 residues. The sample comes from a study of T cell repertoires in cytomegalovirus infection. TCRdb reanalysed the reads using MiXCR and keeps one entry per CDR3 protein. The sample has roughly 860,000 distinct CDR3 sequences, over 25% seen once; the top ten hold around 12%. The chain links TRBV7-6 to TRBJ2-7, with 14 bases identical to TRBD2. Here the sequenced sample was cultured CD8+ T cells from PBMCs, taken from culture after CMV antigen stimulation. This clonotype originated in a human donor in good health (CMV status not recorded). Some clones in this sample may be carry-over from other donors' samples. CDR3 residues: CASSFLTGLAGGMDEQYF. DNA of the CDR3: TGTGCTAGCAGCTTCCTTACCGGACTAGCGGGGGGCATGGACGAGCAGTACTTC.